This T cell receptor beta chain was identified in a study of T-cell reconstitution after alpha-beta-depleted transplantation in children (dated by TCRdb to the mid-2010s). Background for the entire study: Using TCR repertoire profiling, the study followed T-cell immune reconstitution in a quantitative way in children after TCRalphabeta/CD19-depleted allogeneic hematopoietic cell transplantation.

The CDR3 measures 15 amino acids from cysteine to phenylalanine. The CDR3 DNA has 45 bases and is translated from base 1. According to the germline V gene, CDR1 reads MDHEN and CDR2 reads SYDVKM. Relative to germline, V is missing 7 bases and J is missing 1 base, with 7 bases of the junction outside any gene match. The label giving this sample's treatment or condition can be read as: allogeneic hematopoietic cell transplantation with graft depleted of TCRalphabeta T cells and CD19 B cells. The transplant recipients were children given TCRalphabeta/CD19-depleted allogeneic hematopoietic cell grafts. Only a few counts were recorded for this clonotype. What antigen it recognizes has not been identified. No per-base quality is available; no much larger clone lies one base away. To prepare the library, PCR was applied. The run used an Illumina HiSeq 2500. Molecular barcoding was employed in the preparation of TCR libraries, with unique molecular identifiers being used to normalize TCRbeta repertoire quantification. The public reads were quality trimmed at Q25 with fastp and then assembled into clones with MiXCR by TCRdb, keeping productive beta chains. When rows share a CDR3 protein, they turn into one entry using the most common DNA and genes. This sample is represented by hundreds of thousands of distinct CDR3 sequences; nearly 8% of them were singletons. The ten largest clones take up approximately 9.6% of the sample.

What the research found in general, with its limitations: The apparently early recovery of alphabetaT-cell counts about two months after transplant reportedly depended on only several hundred rapidly expanded clones that came from non-depleted graft cells. Over the following months the frequencies of hyperexpanded clones went down, and after one year T-cell counts and TCRbeta diversity were mostly credited to newly produced T cells. In some patients, the high TCRbeta diversity seen at day 60 was put down to recipient T cells and intrathymic progenitors that had survived conditioning.

The V gene is TRBV28 and the J gene is TRBJ2-5, and 9 bases in between align with TRBD1. Here the sequenced sample was peripheral blood, taken 360 days after TCRalphabeta/CD19-depleted stem cell transplant. The receptor was isolated from a female patient between 2 and 10 years old who had a stem cell transplant for Fanconi anemia, so the T cells may come from the graft donor. Here is the DNA: TGTGCCAGCACCCCGGGACAGGGCGTCCAAGAGACCCAGTACTTC. The translation is CASTPGQGVQETQYF.